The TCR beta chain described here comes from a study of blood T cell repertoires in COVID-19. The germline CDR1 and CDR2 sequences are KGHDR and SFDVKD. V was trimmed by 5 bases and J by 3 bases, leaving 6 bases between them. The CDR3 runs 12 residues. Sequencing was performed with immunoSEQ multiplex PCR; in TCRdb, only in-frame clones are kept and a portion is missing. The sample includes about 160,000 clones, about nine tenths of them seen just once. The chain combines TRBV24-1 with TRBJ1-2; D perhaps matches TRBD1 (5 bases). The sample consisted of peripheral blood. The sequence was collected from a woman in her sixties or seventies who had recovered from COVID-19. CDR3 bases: TGTGCCACCAGTGCGGGGGACTATGGCTACACCTTC. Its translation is CATSAGDYGYTF.